This T cell receptor beta chain was sequenced for a study of blood T cell repertoires in COVID-19 (dated by TCRdb to the early 2020s). For the wider study: Collaborator samples came from the United States, Italy and Spain and covered acute and convalescent phases of COVID-19. The material from the prospective study consisted of cDNA or gDNA derived from T cells, B-cell-depleted T cells, or PBMCs. Deeply sampled blood TCRbeta repertoires from subjects exposed to, actively infected with, or recovered from COVID-19 were included in the dataset. The repertoires were released in a freely available public database meant as a resource for research on the immune response to SARS-CoV-2. Samples came from the ongoing ImmuneRACE study (first 160 participants) plus 1,254 subjects from 6 global collaborators. A de-identified subject ID, COVID-19 status, age in years and sex were almost always included in the sample metadata. HLA class I and class II types, where available, came from metadata supplied by the sample provider rather than from assay-based typing.

Whole blood was collected in K2EDTA tubes by collaborating institutions according to the institutions' own protocols. For TCRbeta analysis, collaborator samples were shipped as frozen whole blood, as isolated PBMCs, or as DNA extracted from either sample type. TCRbeta CDR3 regions were amplified from genomic DNA using the immunoSEQ Assay, a bias-controlled multiplex PCR. The original methods were these. The number of nucleated cells in each sample was estimated from the amplification of reference gene primers within the assay. To quantify the absolute abundance of each unique TCRbeta CDR3 rearrangement, sequence reads were collapsed and filtered. Productive Simpson clonality was computed per sample as the square root of Simpson's diversity index over productive rearrangements. TCRdb's version of the immuneACCESS table is confined to in-frame rearrangements and falls short of the full clone set. An unresolved V gene accounts for under half of the shortfall where checked; the remainder is of unknown origin. The DNA was the basis for D and trimming; V, J and clone size are from that table. The sample contains tens of thousands of clones, roughly 80% of them found a single time. The ten largest clones represent over 9% of the sample.

The paper as a whole reports these results and caveats: Clinical and demographic metadata were provided uncurated, with the amount varying by source and participant.

This clone was recorded a few times. Which antigen it targets is not known. No much larger clonotype is one base removed from it; base qualities were not supplied. Reading from cysteine to phenylalanine, the CDR3 counts 14 amino acids. The entry retains the CDR3 DNA only, 42 bases that are in frame from base 1. The junction shows trimming of 4 bases on V and 5 bases on J, and the gene matches do not reach 8 bases of it. For CDR1 and CDR2, the germline V gene lists SGDLS and YYNGEE. The chain links TRBV9 with TRBJ2-7, with 8 bases aligning to TRBD2. Specimen: peripheral blood. The sequence was collected from a human donor in a cohort sampled during active COVID-19. CDR3 loop: CASSPQRESHEQYF. The bases read TGTGCCAGCAGCCCGCAGCGGGAGTCCCACGAGCAGTACTTC.